These 2 T cell receptor beta chains originate from one sample sequenced in a study of regulatory T cells in long-lasting Graves disease. The authors built TCR beta libraries using iRepertoire HTBI primers and Arm-PCR of CDR3 regions. TCRdb re-called the multiplex PCR reads through MiXCR, storing one row per CDR3 protein. The data contain about 500,000 distinct CDR3 sequences, 15% to 20% of them singletons. Time point meaning: newly diagnosed GD, antithyroid drugs for less than 3 months. Following extraction of RNA from PBMCs, that RNA was used to make the TCR library. These records were also assigned to another study, of T cells in Graves' hyperthyroidism and ophthalmopathy.

This sample comprised peripheral blood mononuclear cells (PBMCs), obtained at new diagnosis, from a patient treated with antithyroid drugs. These receptors were obtained from a man in his forties with Graves disease.

This clonotype was seen ten or more times. The chain links TRBV28 to TRBJ2-1; D unclear. Looked up from germline, CDR1 is MDHEN and CDR2 is SYDVKM. CDR3 length equals 14 residues. The V end was cut by 3 bases, the J end by 1 base, with 7 bases between. CDR3 coding DNA: TGTGCCAGCAGTTTGCTAGAATCCTACAATGAGCAGTTCTTC. It is translated as CASSLLESYNEQFF.

The sample holds a few counts of this clonotype. The chain is built from TRBV10-3 and TRBJ1-1; tentatively, D is TRBD1 (6 bases). The CDR3 is 13 residues long. CDR1 is ENHRY, CDR2 SYGVKD, per germline. The V gene lost 4 bases and the J gene lost 4 bases, with 10 bases spanning the gap. Here the CDR3 reads CAISAQQGTEAFF. CDR3 bases: TGTGCCATCAGTGCTCAACAGGGCACTGAAGCTTTCTTT.